This T cell receptor (beta chain) comes out of a study of vaccination effects on CD4 cells after COVID-19. Study summary: A couple of convalescent patients gave samples 16 days and one week before vaccination.

Some clones are missing from TCRdb's copy, which holds only in-frame ones; the method was immunoSEQ multiplex PCR. The sample has about 45,000 clones, around 75% seen once. Prior to sequencing, the ViraFEST assay stimulated PBMC with viral peptide pools, which expanded the antigen-specific CD4+ T cells. Investigators separated out CD4+ T cells once about eleven days of culture had passed. The person acquired a PCR-confirmed SARS-CoV-2 infection between March and December 2020. Some 2.2 million PBMC per well were cultured with around 10 IU/ml IL-2 and about 9.8 ug/ml peptides. Half the medium was swapped for IL-2 medium on days 3 and 7. Germline lookup yields CDR1 MDHEN and CDR2 SYDVKM. This CDR3 contains 18 residues. V lost 5 bases, J lost 3 bases, and 14 bases stayed unmatched. With respect to this clone: What it recognizes is unknown.

Findings and caveats of the study: Late post-vaccination, clones induced by infection and those induced by vaccine underwent marked clonal contraction.

The TCR comes from a human donor who had a prior SARS-CoV-2 infection. The V call is TRBV28, the J call TRBJ2-7; 12 bases are shared with TRBD1. Sample: CD4+ T cells from PBMCs cultured with a peptide pool, taken before COVID-19 vaccination. CDR3 sequence (DNA): TGTGCCAGCAGTCACCAGGCCGGGGGACAGGGGGCTATCTACGAGCAGTACTTC. Translated: CASSHQAGGQGAIYEQYF.